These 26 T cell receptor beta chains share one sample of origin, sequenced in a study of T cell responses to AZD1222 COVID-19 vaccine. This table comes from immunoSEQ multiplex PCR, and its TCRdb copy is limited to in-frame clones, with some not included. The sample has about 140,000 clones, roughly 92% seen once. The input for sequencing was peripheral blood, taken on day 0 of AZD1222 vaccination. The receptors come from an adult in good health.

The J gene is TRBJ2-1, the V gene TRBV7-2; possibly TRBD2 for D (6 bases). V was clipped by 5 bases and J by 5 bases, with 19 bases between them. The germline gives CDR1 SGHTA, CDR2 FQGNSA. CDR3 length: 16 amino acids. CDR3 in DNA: TGTGCCAGCAGCAAAGAGGGGACTCGATTACACAATGAGCAGTTCTTC. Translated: CASSKEGTRLHNEQFF. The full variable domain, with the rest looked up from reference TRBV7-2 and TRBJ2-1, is GAGVSQSPSNKVTEKGKDVELRCDPISGHTALYWYRQSLGQGLEFLIYFQGNSAPDKSGLPSDRFSAERTGGSVSTLTIQRTQQEDSAVYLCASSKEGTRLHNEQFFGPGTRLTVL.

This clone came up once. CDR3: CASSQPGTGTYEQYF. CDR3 sequence (DNA): TGTGCCAGCAGCCAACCCGGGACAGGTACCTACGAGCAGTACTTC. The chain is built from TRBV4-2 and TRBJ2-7, with 8 bases matching TRBD1. Germline CDR1 LGHNA, CDR2 YNFKEQ. Trimming cost V 2 bases and J 2 bases; bases outside gene matches: 5. There are 15 residues in the CDR3.

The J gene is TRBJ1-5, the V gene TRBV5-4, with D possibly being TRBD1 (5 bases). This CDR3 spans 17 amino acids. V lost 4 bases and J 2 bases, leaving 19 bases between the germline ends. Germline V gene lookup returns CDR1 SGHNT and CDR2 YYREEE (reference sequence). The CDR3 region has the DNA TGTGCCAGCAGCAAATCCGGGGCGGGGGATGGCAATCAGCCCCAGCATTTT. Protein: CASSKSGAGDGNQPQHF.

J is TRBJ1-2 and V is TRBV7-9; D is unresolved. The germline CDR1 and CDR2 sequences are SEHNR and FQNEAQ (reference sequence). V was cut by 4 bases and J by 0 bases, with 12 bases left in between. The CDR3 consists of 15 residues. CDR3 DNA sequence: TGTGCCAGCAGCTATGGCAGGACCACTAACTATGGCTACACCTTC. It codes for CASSYGRTTNYGYTF.

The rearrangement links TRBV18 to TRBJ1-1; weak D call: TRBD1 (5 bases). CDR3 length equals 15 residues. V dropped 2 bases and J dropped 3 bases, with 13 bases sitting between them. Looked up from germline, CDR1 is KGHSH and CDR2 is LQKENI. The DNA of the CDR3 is TGTGCCAGCTCACCAAGACAGATCTCGGACACTGAAGCTTTCTTT. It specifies CASSPRQISDTEAFF.

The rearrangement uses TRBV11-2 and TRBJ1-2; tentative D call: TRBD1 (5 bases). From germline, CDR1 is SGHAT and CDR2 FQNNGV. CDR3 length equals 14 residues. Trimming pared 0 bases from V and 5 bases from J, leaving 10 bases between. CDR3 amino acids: CASSLDRANYGYTF. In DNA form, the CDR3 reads TGTGCCAGCAGCTTAGACAGGGCCAATTATGGCTACACCTTC.

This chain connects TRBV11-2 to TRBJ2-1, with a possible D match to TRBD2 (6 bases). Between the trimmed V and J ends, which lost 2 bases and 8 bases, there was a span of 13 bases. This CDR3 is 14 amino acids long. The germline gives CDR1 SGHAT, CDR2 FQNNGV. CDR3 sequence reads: CASSLNGGWDEQFF. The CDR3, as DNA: TGTGCCAGCAGCTTAAACGGGGGTTGGGATGAGCAGTTCTTC.

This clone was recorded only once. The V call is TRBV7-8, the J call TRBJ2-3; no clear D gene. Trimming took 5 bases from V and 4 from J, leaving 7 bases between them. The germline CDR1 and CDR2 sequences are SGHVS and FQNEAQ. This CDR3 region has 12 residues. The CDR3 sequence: CASSLPADTQYF. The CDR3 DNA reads TGTGCCAGCAGCCTACCGGCAGATACGCAGTATTTT.

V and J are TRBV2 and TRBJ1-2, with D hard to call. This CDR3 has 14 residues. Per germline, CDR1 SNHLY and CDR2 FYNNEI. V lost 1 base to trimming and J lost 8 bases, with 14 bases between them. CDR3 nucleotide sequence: TGTGCCAGCAGTGAAGAGGGATCGATGCGGGGCTACACCTTC. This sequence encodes CASSEEGSMRGYTF.

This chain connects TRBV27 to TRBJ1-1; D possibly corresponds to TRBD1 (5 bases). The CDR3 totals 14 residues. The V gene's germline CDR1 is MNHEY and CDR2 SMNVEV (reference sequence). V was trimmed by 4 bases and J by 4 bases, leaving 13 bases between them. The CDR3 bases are TGTGCCAGCAGTTCTCCAGGGCTCGGCACTGAAGCTTTCTTT. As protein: CASSSPGLGTEAFF.

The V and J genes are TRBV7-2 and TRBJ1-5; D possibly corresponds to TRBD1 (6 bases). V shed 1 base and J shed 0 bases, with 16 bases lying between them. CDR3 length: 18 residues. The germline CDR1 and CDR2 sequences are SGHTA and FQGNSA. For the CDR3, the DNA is TGTGCCAGCAGCTTAGTAGGACAGAATACATATAGCAATCAGCCCCAGCATTTT. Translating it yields CASSLVGQNTYSNQPQHF.

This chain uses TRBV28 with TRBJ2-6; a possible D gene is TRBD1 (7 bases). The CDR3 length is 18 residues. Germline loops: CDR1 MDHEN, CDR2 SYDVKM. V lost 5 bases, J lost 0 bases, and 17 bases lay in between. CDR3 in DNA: TGTGCCAGCAGTCCCCTCAGGGGGGTATTCTCTGGGGCCAACGTCCTGACTTTC. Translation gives CASSPLRGVFSGANVLTF.

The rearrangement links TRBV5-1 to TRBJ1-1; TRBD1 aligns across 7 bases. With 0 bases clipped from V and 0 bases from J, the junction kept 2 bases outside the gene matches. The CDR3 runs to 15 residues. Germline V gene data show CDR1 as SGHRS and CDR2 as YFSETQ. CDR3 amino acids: CASSLDRGLNTEAFF. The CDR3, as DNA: TGCGCCAGCAGCTTGGACAGGGGATTGAACACTGAAGCTTTCTTT.

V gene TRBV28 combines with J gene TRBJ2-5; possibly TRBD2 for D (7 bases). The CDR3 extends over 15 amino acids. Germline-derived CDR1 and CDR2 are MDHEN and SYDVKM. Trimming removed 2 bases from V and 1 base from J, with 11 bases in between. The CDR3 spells CASSLGGAGQETQYF. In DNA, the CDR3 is TGTGCCAGCAGTTTAGGGGGGGCAGGCCAAGAGACCCAGTACTTC.

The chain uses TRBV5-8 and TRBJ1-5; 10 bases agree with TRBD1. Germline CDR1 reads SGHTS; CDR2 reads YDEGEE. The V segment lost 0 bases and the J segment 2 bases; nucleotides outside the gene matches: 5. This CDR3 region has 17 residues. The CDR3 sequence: CASSLAWDRGGNQPQHF. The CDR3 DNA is TGTGCCAGCAGCTTGGCCTGGGACAGGGGTGGCAATCAGCCCCAGCATTTT. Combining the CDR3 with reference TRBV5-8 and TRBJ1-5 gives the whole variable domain EAGVTQSPTHLIKTRGQQATLRCSPISGHTSVYWYQQALGLGLQFLLWYDEGEERNRGNFPPRFSGRQFPNYSSELNVNALELEDSALYLCASSLAWDRGGNQPQHFGDGTRLSIL.

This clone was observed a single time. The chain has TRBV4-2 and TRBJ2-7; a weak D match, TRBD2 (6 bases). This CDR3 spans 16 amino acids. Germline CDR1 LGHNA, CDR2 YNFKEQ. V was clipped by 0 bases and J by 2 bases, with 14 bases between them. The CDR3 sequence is CASSQEVAAPPYEQYF. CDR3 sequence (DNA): TGTGCCAGCAGCCAAGAGGTAGCGGCACCTCCCTACGAGCAGTACTTC.

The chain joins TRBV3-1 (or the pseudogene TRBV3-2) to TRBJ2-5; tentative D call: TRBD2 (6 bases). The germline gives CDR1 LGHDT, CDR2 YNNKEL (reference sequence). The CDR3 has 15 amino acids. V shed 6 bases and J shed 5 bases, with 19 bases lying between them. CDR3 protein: CASRLGQGGQETQYF. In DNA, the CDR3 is TGTGCCAGCAGACTGGGCCAGGGAGGTCAGGAGACCCAGTACTTC.

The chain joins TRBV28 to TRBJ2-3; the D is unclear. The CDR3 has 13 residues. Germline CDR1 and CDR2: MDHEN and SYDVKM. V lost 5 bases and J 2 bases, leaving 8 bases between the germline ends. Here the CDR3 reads CASSEQSTDTQYF. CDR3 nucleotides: TGTGCCAGCAGTGAACAGTCCACAGATACGCAGTATTTT.

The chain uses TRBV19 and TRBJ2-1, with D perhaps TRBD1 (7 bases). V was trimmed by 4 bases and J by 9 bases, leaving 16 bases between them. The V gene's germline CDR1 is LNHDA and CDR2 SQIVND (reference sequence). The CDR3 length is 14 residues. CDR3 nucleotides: TGTGCCAGTAGTACAGGGGGGTACGACAGTGAGCAGTTCTTC. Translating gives CASSTGGYDSEQFF.

The CDR3 is CASSIGPLSSYEQYF. The CDR3, as DNA: TGTGCCAGTAGTATAGGACCGTTGAGCTCCTACGAGCAGTACTTC. The chain employs TRBV19 and TRBJ2-7; D unclear. There are 15 residues in the CDR3. Germline V gene sequence: CDR1 LNHDA, CDR2 SQIVND (reference sequence). V was shortened by 1 base and J by 0 bases, with 10 bases between the two germline ends. Looking up the rest from reference TRBV19 and TRBJ2-7 gives the full variable domain: DGGITQSPKYLFRKEGQNVTLSCEQNLNHDAMYWYRQDPGQGLRLIYYSQIVNDFQKGDIAEGYSVSREKKESFPLTVTSAQKNPTAFYLCASSIGPLSSYEQYFGPGTRLTVT.

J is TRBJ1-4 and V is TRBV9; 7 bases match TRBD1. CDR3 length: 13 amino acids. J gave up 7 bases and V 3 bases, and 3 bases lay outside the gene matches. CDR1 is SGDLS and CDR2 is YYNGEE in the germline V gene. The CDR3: CASSGTGGEKLFF. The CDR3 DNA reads TGTGCCAGCAGCGGGACAGGAGGTGAAAAACTGTTTTTT. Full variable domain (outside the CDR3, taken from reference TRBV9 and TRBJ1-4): DSGVTQTPKHLITATGQRVTLRCSPRSGDLSVYWYQQSLDQGLQFLIQYYNGEERAKGNILERFSAQQFPDLHSELNLSSLELGDSALYFCASSGTGGEKLFFGSGTQLSVL.

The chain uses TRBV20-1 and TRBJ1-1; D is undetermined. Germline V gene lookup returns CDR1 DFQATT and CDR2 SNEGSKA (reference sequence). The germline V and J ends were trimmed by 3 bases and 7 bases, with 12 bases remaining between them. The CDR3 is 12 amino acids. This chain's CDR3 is CSASQVDYEAFF. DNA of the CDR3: TGCAGTGCTAGTCAGGTGGACTATGAAGCTTTCTTT.

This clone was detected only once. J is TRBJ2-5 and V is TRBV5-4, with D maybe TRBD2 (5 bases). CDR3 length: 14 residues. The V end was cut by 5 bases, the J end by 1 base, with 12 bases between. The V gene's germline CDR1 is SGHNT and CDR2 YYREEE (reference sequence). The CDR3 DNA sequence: TGTGCCAGCAGGGTGGAGGTATTCCAAGAGACCCAGTACTTC. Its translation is CASRVEVFQETQYF.

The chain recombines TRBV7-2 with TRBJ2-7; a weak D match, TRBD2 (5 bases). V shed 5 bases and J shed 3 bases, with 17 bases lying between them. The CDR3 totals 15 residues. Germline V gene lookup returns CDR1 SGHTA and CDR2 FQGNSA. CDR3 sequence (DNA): TGTGCCAGCAGCCGTCGAGGCCGGGAAAACTACGAGCAGTACTTC. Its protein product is CASSRRGRENYEQYF.

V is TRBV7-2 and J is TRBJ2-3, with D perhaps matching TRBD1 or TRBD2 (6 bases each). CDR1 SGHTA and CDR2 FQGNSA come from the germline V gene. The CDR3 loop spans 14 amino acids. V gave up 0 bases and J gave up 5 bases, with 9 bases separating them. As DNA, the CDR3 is TGTGCCAGCAGCTTAGCGGGGGGCAGAGATACGCAGTATTTT. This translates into CASSLAGGRDTQYF.

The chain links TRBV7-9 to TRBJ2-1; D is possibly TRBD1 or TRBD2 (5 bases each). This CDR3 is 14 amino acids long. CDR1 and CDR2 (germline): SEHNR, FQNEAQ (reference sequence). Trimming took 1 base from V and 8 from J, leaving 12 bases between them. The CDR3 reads CASSLDGALDEQFF. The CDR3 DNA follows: TGTGCCAGCAGCTTAGACGGGGCGTTGGATGAGCAGTTCTTC.